The rows below give T cell receptor beta chains drawn from one sample of a study of T cells in Graves' hyperthyroidism and ophthalmopathy. Each CDR3 protein is one row after TCRdb ran MiXCR on the multiplex PCR reads. The table includes a few hundred thousand distinct CDR3 sequences, approximately 15% detected once. Sequenced material: blood. All receptors come from a young woman with Graves' ophthalmopathy. Each CDR3 is given with its conserved first and last residue. A D gene is named only where the DNA matches it firmly. Clone size is shown for a subset of rows, as once, few, many or a class of expanded clone.

>TRBJ1-3|-|few|TRBV12-3/TRBV12-4
TGTGCCAGCAAACCCTTCTCTGGAAACACCATATATTTT
CASKPFSGNTIYF
>TRBJ2-5|TRBD1|many|TRBV6-1
TGTGCCAGCAGTGAGCTGACAGGGCTCGAAGAGACCCAGTACTTC
CASSELTGLEETQYF
>TRBJ2-7|-|-|TRBV3-1
TGTGCCAGCAGCCAAGGTAGAGCATACTACTCCTACGAGCAGTACTTC
CASSQGRAYYSYEQYF
>TRBJ2-1|-|many|TRBV7-9
TGTGCCAGCAGCCCCCCGGGCGCTTACAATGAGCAGTTCTTC
CASSPPGAYNEQFF
>TRBJ1-5|-|many|TRBV5-6
TGTGCCAGCAGCCTCTGGGGTCAGCCCCAGCATTTT
CASSLWGQPQHF
>TRBJ2-3|TRBD1|many|TRBV6-1
TGTGCCAGCAGTGAAGTTGCAGGACAGGGGGCGGACACAGATACGCAGTATTTT
CASSEVAGQGADTDTQYF
>TRBJ1-6|-|many|TRBV28
TGTGCCAGCAGTGTAGCCTTCTTAGGATCACCCCTCCACTTT
CASSVAFLGSPLHF
>TRBJ2-2|-|many|TRBV10-3
TGTGCCATCAGTGACCGGACGGGCACCGGGGAGCTGTTTTTT
CAISDRTGTGELFF
>TRBJ2-2|TRBD2|-|TRBV27
TGTGCCAGCAGCCTGGGAGGGGTTTGGCCCGGGGAGCTGTTTTTT
CASSLGGVWPGELFF
>TRBJ1-1|-|many|TRBV3-1
TGTGCCAGCAGCCAAGCCGGCGGGGGGCTCGGGACTGAAGCTTTCTTT
CASSQAGGGLGTEAFF
>TRBJ2-1|-|many|TRBV12-3/TRBV12-4
TGTGCCAGCAGCGCGCAAGGGGGGGCGACCGGGTACAATGAGCAGTTCTTC
CASSAQGGATGYNEQFF
>TRBJ2-3|TRBD2|-|TRBV7-2
TGTGCCAGCAGCGGGACTAGCTCCGCGGGTACGCAGTATTTT
CASSGTSSAGTQYF
>TRBJ1-2|TRBD1|many|TRBV2
TGTGCCAGCAGCACGACAGGGGCCTATGGCTACACCTTC
CASSTTGAYGYTF
>TRBJ1-2|-|-|TRBV12-3/TRBV12-4
TGTGCCGGCAGCCTCGGCGGGGGTGGCTACACCTTC
CAGSLGGGGYTF
>TRBJ1-1|-|many|TRBV20-1
TGCAGTGCTAATCCGGGGTCGGGTCGAGAAGCTTTCTTT
CSANPGSGREAFF
>TRBJ2-2|-|few|TRBV5-1
TGCGCCAGCAGCAAAACTCAAAACCCCCGGGGGCGACGCACCGGGGAGCTGTTTTTT
CASSKTQNPRGRRTGELFF
>TRBJ2-2|-|many|TRBV9
TGTGCCAGCAGCGCCACCACAGGGATAGACACCGGGGAGCTGTTTTTT
CASSATTGIDTGELFF
>TRBJ1-1|-|many|TRBV27
TGTGCCAGCAGTTTGGTAGGCCTGAACACTGAAGCTTTCTTT
CASSLVGLNTEAFF
>TRBJ2-1|-|many|TRBV30
TGTGCCTGGAGGGAGGGGGGGGGTTACAATGAGCAGTTCTTC
CAWREGGGYNEQFF
>TRBJ1-1|-|many|TRBV5-1
TGCGCCAGCAGCCCCAGAACGATGAACACTGAAGCTTTCTTT
CASSPRTMNTEAFF
>TRBJ2-5|TRBD1|few|TRBV19
TGTGCCAGTAGAACGGGAACAGGGGTCGGGGAGACCCAGTACTTC
CASRTGTGVGETQYF
>TRBJ1-5|-|many|TRBV3-1
TGTGCCAGCAGCCAAGATCTACGGAAAAATCAGCCCCAGCATTTT
CASSQDLRKNQPQHF
>TRBJ2-5|TRBD2|few|TRBV5-1
TGCGCCAGCACGGGGGGGGCCGGAAAAGAGACCCAGTACTTC
CASTGGAGKETQYF
>TRBJ2-7|-|many|TRBV7-9
TGTGCCAGCAGCTTAGTTTCCCCCCTGAGGGACTACGAGCAGTACTTC
CASSLVSPLRDYEQYF
>TRBJ2-4|-|-|TRBV5-6
TGTGCCAGCAGCTTGTACGCGGGTGTTGTAGACATTCAGTACTTC
CASSLYAGVVDIQYF
>TRBJ1-1|-|few|TRBV25-1
TGTGCCAGCAGTGAAGAATGGGGGCACAGCACTGAAGCTTTCTTT
CASSEEWGHSTEAFF
>TRBJ2-5|-|-|TRBV6-1
TGTGCCAGCACATACCTCCGGGCCCAAAAAGGGGAGACCCAGTACTTC
CASTYLRAQKGETQYF
>TRBJ2-5|-|-|TRBV27
TGTGCCAGCAGTTTGGGGGTCAGCGGGTCCCAAGAGACCCAGTACTTC
CASSLGVSGSQETQYF
>TRBJ1-5|-|many|TRBV3-1
TGTGCCAGCAGCCAAGATCGGGGAATGGGGGGCCGGGGCCAGCCCCAGCATTTT
CASSQDRGMGGRGQPQHF
>TRBJ1-1|-|many|TRBV20-1
TGCAGTGCTAGAGGTGGACAGCCGAACACTGAAGCTTTCTTT
CSARGGQPNTEAFF
>TRBJ2-3|-|many|TRBV9
TGTGCCAGCAGCGATAAGGGGAGCCCCCGCACGGATACGCAGTATTTT
CASSDKGSPRTDTQYF
>TRBJ2-3|TRBD2|many|TRBV2
TGTGCCAGCAGTGATACTAGCGGGGGTAATACGCAGTATTTT
CASSDTSGGNTQYF
>TRBJ1-6|-|many|TRBV6-1
TGTGCCAGCAGTGAAATGTGGAGCTCCTATAATTCACCCCTCCACTTT
CASSEMWSSYNSPLHF
>TRBJ2-5|TRBD2|many|TRBV6-1
TGTGCCAGCAGTGAGTCAGCGGGGGGGCCGGAGACCCAGTACTTC
CASSESAGGPETQYF
>TRBJ2-1|-|many|TRBV28
TGTGCCAGCAAATCCTACAATGAGCAGTTCTTC
CASKSYNEQFF
>TRBJ1-2|TRBD1|few|TRBV2
TGTGCCAGCAGTGATTTGGGGGGAACAGGGGGCTATGGCTACACCTTC
CASSDLGGTGGYGYTF
>TRBJ1-4|-|-|TRBV5-5
TGTGCCAGCAGTTGGGGGGAAGAAAAACTGTTTTTT
CASSWGEEKLFF